This TCR beta chain is from a study of breast tumors, draining lymph nodes, adjacent tissues. TCRdb reanalysed the multiplex PCR reads using MiXCR and keeps one entry per CDR3 protein. The sample lists approximately 280,000 distinct CDR3 sequences; around 30% were seen once. This CDR3 is built from 16 residues. The germline gives CDR1 SNHLY, CDR2 FYNNEI. The V end lost 8 bases, the J end lost 2 bases, and 19 bases lay between the germline ends. Study findings and constraints: Most tumor T cells seemingly derive from lymph node, then expand in tumor. Tumor and nontumor repertoires were significantly more similar in luminal-like than in basal-like breast cancer.

This clonotype was observed many times. What it binds is not known. Axillary draining lymph nodes of breast cancer patients supplied the node samples. The TCR was taken from a female donor with breast cancer. Some clones in this sample may be carry-over from other donors' samples. The rearrangement links TRBV2 to TRBJ1-5, with D perhaps TRBD1 (6 bases). Material for sequencing was axillary lymph node tissue. The CDR3 coding sequence is TGTGCCAGCCAACTCGAGGGGGGGGCTGGCAATCAGCCCCAGCATTTT. Translating it yields CASQLEGGAGNQPQHF.